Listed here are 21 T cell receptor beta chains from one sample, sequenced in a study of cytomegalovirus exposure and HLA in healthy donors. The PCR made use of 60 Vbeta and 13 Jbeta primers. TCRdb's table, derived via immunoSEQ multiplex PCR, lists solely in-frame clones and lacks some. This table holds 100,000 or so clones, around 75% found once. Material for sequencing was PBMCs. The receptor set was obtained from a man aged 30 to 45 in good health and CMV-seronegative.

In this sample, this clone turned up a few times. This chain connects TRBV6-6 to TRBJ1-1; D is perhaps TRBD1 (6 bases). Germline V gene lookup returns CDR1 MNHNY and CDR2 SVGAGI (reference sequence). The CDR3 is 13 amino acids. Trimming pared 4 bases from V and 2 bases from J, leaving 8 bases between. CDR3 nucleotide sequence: TGTGCCAGCAGTTTACAGGGAAACACTGAAGCTTTCTTT. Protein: CASSLQGNTEAFF.

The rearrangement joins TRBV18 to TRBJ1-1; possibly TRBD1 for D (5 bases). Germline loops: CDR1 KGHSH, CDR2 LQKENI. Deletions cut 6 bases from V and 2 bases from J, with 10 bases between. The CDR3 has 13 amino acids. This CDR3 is CASSPRENTEAFF. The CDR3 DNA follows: TGTGCCAGCTCCCCCAGGGAAAACACTGAAGCTTTCTTT. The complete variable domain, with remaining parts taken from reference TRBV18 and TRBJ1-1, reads NAGVMQNPRHLVRRRGQEARLRCSPMKGHSHVYWYRQLPEEGLKFMVYLQKENIIDESGMPKERFSAEFPKEGPSILRIQQVVRGDSAAYFCASSPRENTEAFFGQGTRLTVV.

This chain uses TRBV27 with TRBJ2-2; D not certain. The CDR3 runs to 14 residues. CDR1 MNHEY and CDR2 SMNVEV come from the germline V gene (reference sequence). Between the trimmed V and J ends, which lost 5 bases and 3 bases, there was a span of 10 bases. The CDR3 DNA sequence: TGTGCCAGCAGTCTTTCTAAAGACACCGGGGAGCTGTTTTTT. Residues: CASSLSKDTGELFF.

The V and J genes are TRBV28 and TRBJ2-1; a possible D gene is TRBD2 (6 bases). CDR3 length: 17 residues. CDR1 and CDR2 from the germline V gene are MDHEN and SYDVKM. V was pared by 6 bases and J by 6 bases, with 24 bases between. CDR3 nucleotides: TGTGCCAGCAGCCCTGGGGGGATGGACGGACTTGTCAATGAGCAGTTCTTC. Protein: CASSPGGMDGLVNEQFF.

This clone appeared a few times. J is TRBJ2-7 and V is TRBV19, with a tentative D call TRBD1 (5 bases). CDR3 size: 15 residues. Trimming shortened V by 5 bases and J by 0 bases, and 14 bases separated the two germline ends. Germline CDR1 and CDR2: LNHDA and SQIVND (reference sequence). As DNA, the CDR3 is TGTGCCAGTAGTGTTTATCTTGACAGCTCCTACGAGCAGTACTTC. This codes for CASSVYLDSSYEQYF.

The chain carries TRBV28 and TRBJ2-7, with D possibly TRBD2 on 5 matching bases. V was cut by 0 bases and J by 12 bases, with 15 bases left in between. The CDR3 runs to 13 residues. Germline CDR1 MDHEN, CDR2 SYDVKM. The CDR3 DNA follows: TGTGCCAGCAGTTTATGGTCGGGGTCATATTGGTACTTC. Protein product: CASSLWSGSYWYF.

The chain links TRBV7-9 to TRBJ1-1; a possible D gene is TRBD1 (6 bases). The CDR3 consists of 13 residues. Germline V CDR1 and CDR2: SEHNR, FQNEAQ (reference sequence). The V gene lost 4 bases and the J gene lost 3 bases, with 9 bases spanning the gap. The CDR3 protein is CASSWGRDTEAFF. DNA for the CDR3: TGTGCCAGCAGCTGGGGGCGCGACACTGAAGCTTTCTTT.

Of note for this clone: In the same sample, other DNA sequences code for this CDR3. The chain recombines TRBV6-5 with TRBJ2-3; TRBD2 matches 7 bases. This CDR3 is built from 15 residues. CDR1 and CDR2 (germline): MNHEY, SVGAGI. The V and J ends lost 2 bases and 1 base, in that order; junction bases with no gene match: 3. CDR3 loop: CASSYLSGGTDTQYF. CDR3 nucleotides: TGTGCCAGCAGTTACCTAAGCGGGGGCACAGATACGCAGTATTTT.

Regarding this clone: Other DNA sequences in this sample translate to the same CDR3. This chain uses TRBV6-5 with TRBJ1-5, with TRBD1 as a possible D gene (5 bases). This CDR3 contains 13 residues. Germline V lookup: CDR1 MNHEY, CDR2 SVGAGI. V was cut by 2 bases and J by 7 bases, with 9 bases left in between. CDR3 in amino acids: CASSYRREQPQHF. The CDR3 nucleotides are TGTGCCAGCAGTTACCGCAGGGAACAGCCCCAGCATTTT.

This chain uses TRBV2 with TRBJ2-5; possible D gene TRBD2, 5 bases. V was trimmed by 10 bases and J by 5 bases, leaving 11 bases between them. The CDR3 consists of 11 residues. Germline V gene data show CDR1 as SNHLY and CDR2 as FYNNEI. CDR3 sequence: CATLRGETQYF. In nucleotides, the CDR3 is TGTGCCACTCTAAGAGGGGAGACCCAGTACTTC.

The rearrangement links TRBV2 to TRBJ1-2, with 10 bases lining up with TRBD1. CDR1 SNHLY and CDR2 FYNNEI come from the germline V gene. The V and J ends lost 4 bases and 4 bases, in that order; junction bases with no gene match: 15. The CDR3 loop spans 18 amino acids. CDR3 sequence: CASSVGGTGARTGYGYTF. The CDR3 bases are TGTGCCAGCAGTGTCGGGGGGACAGGGGCCCGTACGGGCTATGGCTACACCTTC.

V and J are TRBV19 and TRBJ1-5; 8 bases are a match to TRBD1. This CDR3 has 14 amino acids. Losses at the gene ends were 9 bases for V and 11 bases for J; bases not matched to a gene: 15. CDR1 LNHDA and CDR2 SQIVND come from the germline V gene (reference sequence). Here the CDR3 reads CASLGQEGGVAQHF. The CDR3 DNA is TGTGCCAGCCTGGGACAGGAGGGGGGAGTGGCCCAGCATTTT. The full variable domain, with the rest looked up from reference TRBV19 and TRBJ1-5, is DGGITQSPKYLFRKEGQNVTLSCEQNLNHDAMYWYRQDPGQGLRLIYYSQIVNDFQKGDIAEGYSVSREKKESFPLTVTSAQKNPTAFYLCASLGQEGGVAQHFGDGTRLSIL.

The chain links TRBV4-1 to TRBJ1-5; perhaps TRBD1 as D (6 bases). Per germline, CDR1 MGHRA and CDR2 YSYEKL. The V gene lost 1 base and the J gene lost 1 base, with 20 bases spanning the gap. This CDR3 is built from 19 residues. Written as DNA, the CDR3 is TGCGCCAGCAGCCAAGGTCGGGGGGAAATCAGGGGAAGCAATCAGCCCCAGCATTTT. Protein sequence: CASSQGRGEIRGSNQPQHF.

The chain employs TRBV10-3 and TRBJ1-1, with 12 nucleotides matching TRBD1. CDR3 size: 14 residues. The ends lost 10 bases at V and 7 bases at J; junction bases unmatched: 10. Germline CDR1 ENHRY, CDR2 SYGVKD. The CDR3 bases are TGTGCCACCTCCGGGACAGGGGGCGCGGGTGAAGCTTTCTTT. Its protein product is CATSGTGGAGEAFF.

CDR3 loop: CASSSAPGETQYF. CDR3 nucleotides: TGTGCCAGCAGCTCTGCCCCCGGGGAGACCCAGTACTTC. The V gene is TRBV11-2, the J gene TRBJ2-5; D is unresolved. Germline V gives CDR1 SGHAT, CDR2 FQNNGV. This CDR3 has 13 amino acids. Trimming took off 4 bases at V and 5 bases at J, with 11 bases between the two ends.

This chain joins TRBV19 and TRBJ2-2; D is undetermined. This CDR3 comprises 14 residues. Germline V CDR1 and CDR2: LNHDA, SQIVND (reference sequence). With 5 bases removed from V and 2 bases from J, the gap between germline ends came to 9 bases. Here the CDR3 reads CASSARGNTGELFF. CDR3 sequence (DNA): TGTGCCAGTAGTGCCCGAGGTAACACCGGGGAGCTGTTTTTT.

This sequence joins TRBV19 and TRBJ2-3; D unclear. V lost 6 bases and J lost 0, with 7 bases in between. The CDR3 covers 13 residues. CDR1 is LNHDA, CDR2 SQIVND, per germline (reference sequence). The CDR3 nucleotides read TGTGCCAGTAGGTTACAAAGCACAGATACGCAGTATTTT. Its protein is CASRLQSTDTQYF. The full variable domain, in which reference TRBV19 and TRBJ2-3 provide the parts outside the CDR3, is DGGITQSPKYLFRKEGQNVTLSCEQNLNHDAMYWYRQDPGQGLRLIYYSQIVNDFQKGDIAEGYSVSREKKESFPLTVTSAQKNPTAFYLCASRLQSTDTQYFGPGTRLTVL.

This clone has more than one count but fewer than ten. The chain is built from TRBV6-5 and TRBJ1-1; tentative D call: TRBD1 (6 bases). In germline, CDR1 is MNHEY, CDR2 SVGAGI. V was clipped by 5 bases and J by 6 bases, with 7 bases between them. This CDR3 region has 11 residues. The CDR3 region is CASSHRAEAFF. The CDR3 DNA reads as TGTGCCAGCAGTCACAGGGCTGAAGCTTTCTTT.

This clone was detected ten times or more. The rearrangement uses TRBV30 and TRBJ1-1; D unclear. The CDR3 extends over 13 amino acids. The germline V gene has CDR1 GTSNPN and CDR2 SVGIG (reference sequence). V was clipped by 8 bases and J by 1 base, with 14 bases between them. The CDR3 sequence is CAGMRDSNTEAFF. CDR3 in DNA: TGTGCCGGCATGCGGGATTCGAACACTGAAGCTTTCTTT.

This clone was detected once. The CDR3 nucleotides are TGTGCCAGCAGCCCGCTAGCGGGAGGCCAAGAGACCCAGTACTTC. This codes for CASSPLAGGQETQYF. The rearrangement joins TRBV6-1 to TRBJ2-5; 11 positions match TRBD2. The junction had 4 bases not matched to a gene; V was cut back by 6 bases and J by 1 base. The CDR3 consists of 15 residues. CDR1 MNHNS and CDR2 SASEGT come from the germline V gene.

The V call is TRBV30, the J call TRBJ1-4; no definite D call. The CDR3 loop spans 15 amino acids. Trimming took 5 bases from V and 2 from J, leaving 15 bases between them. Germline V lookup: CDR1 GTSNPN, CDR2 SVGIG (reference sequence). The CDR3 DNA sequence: TGTGCCTGGTCCCGGTTGAGGGAGACTAATGAAAAACTGTTTTTT. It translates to CAWSRLRETNEKLFF.